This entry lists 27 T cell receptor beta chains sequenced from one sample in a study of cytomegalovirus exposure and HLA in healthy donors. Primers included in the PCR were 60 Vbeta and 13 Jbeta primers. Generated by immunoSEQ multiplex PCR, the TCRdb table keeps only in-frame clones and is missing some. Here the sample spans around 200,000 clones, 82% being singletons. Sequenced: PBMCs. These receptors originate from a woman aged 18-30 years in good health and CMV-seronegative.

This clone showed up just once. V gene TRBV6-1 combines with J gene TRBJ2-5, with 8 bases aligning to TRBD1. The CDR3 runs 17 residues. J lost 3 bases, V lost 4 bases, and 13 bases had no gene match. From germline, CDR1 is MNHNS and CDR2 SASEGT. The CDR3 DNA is TGTGCCAGCAGTGCGCGGCCCCCGGGACAGGTCGAAGAGACCCAGTACTTC. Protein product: CASSARPPGQVEETQYF.

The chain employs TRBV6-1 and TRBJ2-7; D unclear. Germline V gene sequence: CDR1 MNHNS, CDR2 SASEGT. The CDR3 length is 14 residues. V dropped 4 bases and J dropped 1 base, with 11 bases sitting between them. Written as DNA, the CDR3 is TGTGCCAGCAGTGTTAACTTTCCGTCCTACGAGCAGTACTTC. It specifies CASSVNFPSYEQYF.

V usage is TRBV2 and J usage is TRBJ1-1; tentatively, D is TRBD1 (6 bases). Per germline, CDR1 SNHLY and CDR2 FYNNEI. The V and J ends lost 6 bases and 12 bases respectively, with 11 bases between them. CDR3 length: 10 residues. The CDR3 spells CASRPGQTFF. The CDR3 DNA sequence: TGTGCCAGCAGACCGGGACAAACTTTCTTT.

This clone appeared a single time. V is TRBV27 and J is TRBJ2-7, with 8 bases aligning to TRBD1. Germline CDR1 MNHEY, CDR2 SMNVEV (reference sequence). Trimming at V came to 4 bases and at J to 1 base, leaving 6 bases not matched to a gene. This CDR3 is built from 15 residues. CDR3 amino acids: CASSSVRDRSYEQYF. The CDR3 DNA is TGTGCCAGCAGTTCCGTCCGGGACAGGTCCTACGAGCAGTACTTC.

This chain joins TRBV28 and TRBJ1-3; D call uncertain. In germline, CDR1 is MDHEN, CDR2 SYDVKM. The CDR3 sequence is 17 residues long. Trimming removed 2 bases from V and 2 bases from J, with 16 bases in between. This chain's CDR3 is CASSLGPIRSPGNTIYF. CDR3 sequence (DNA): TGTGCCAGCAGTTTAGGGCCCATACGCAGTCCTGGAAACACCATATATTTT.

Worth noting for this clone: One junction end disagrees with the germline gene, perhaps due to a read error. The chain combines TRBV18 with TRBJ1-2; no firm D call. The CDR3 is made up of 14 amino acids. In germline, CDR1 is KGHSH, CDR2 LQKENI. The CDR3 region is CASSPPSRLGGYTF. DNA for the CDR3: TGTGCCAGCTCGCCACCGTCCCGGCTAGGCGGCTACACCTTC. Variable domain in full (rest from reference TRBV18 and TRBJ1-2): NAGVMQNPRHLVRRRGQEARLRCSPMKGHSHVYWYRQLPEEGLKFMVYLQKENIIDESGMPKERFSAEFPKEGPSILRIQQVVRGDSAAYFCASSPPSRLGGYTFGSGTRLTVV.

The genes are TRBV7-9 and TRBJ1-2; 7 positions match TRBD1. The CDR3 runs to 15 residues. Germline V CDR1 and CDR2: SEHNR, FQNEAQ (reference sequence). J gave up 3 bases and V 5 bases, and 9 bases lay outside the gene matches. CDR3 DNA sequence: TGTGCCAGCAGCCAAGTCGGACAGGACTACTATGGCTACACCTTC. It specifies CASSQVGQDYYGYTF.

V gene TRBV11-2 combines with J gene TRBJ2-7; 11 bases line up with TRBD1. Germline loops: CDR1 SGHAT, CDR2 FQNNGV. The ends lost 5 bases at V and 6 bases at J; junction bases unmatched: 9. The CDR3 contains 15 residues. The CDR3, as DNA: TGTGCCAGCAGCCGCTTAGGACAGGGGGCGGGCGAGCAGTACTTC. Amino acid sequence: CASSRLGQGAGEQYF.

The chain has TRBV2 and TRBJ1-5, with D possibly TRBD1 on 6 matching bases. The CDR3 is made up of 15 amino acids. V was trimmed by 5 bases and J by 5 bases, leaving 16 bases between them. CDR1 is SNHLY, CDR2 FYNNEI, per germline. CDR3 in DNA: TGTGCCAGCAGTCCCCAGGGGCTGAGGGATCAGCCCCAGCATTTT. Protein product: CASSPQGLRDQPQHF.

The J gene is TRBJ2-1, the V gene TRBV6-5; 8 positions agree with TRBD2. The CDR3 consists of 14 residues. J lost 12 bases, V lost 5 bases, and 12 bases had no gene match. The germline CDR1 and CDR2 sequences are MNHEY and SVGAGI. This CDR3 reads CASSQTAAGGLQFF. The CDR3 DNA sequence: TGTGCCAGCAGTCAGACAGCTGCGGGGGGCTTGCAGTTCTTC.

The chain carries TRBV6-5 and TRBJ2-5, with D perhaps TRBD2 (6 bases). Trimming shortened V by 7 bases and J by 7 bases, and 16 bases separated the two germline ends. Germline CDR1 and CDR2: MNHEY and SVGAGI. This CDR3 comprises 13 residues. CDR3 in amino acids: CASTRLNGGTQYF. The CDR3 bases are TGTGCCAGCACGAGGTTGAACGGGGGGACCCAGTACTTC.

The CDR3 reads CASSYSRAGGTEAFF. The CDR3 DNA sequence: TGTGCCAGCAGTTACTCGAGGGCAGGAGGGACTGAAGCTTTCTTT. The chain combines TRBV6-5 with TRBJ1-1, with D hard to call. Per the germline V gene, CDR1 is MNHEY and CDR2 is SVGAGI. The CDR3 sequence is 15 residues long. V lost 0 bases to trimming and J lost 5 bases, with 13 bases between them.

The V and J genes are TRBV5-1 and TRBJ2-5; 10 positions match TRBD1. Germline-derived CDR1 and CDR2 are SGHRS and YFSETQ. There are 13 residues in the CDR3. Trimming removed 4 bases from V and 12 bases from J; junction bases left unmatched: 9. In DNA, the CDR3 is TGCGCCAGCAGCCGCGGACAGGGGGGGTCTAAGTACTTC. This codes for CASSRGQGGSKYF.

CDR3 coding DNA: TGCGCCAGCAGCTTGGCTCGACTTCTCACAGATACGCAGTATTTT. It translates to CASSLARLLTDTQYF. J is TRBJ2-3 and V is TRBV5-1; D gene unclear. Trimming cost V 0 bases and J 2 bases, with 10 bases left between them. The CDR3 is made up of 15 amino acids. Looked up from germline, CDR1 is SGHRS and CDR2 is YFSETQ.

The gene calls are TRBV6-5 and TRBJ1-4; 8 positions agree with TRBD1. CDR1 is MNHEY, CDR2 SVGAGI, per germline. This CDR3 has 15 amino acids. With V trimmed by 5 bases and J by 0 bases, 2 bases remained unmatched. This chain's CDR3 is CASSVDRATNEKLFF. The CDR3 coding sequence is TGTGCCAGCAGTGTGGACAGGGCAACTAATGAAAAACTGTTTTTT.

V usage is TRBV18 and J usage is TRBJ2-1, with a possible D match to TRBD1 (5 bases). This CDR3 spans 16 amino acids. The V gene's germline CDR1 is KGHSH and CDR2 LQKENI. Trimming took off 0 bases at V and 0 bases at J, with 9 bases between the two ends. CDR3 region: CASSPPGQSSYNEQFF. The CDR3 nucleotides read TGTGCCAGCTCACCACCGGGGCAGAGCTCCTACAATGAGCAGTTCTTC.

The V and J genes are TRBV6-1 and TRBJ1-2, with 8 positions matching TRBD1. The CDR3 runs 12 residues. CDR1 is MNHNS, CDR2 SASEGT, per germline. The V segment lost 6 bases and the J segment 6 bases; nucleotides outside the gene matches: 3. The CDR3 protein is CASRGTGDGYTF. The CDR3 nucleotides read TGTGCCAGCAGGGGGACAGGTGATGGCTACACCTTC.

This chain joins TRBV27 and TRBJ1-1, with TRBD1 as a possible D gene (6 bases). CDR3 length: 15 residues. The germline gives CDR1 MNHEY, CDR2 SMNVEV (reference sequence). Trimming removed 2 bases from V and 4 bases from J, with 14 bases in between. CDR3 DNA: TGTGCCAGCAGTTTAACCGGCGGGGGCCTCACTGAAGCTTTCTTT. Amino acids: CASSLTGGGLTEAFF.

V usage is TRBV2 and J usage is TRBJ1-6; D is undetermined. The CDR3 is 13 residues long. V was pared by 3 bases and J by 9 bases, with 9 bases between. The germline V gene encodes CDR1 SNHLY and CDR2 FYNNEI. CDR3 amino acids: CASSDGEPSPLHF. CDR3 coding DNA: TGTGCCAGCAGTGATGGAGAGCCTTCACCCCTCCACTTT. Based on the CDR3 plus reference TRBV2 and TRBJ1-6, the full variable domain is EPEVTQTPSHQVTQMGQEVILRCVPISNHLYFYWYRQILGQKVEFLVSFYNNEISEKSEIFDDQFSVERPDGSNFTLKIRSTKLEDSAMYFCASSDGEPSPLHFGNGTRLTVT.

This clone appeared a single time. CDR3 loop: CASREVAYEQYF. In nucleotides, the CDR3 is TGTGCCAGCAGAGAGGTTGCCTACGAGCAGTACTTC. The V call is TRBV2, the J call TRBJ2-7; D unclear. This CDR3 region has 12 residues. V lost 6 bases, J lost 2 bases, and 8 bases lay in between. Germline CDR1 is SNHLY and CDR2 is FYNNEI.

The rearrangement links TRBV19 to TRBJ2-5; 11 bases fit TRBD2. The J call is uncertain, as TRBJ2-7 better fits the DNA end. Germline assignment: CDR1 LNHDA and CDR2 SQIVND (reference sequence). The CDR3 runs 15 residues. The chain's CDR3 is CASSRSSGGIYEQYF. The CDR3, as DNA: TGTGCCAGTAGCCGATCTAGCGGGGGGATCTACGAGCAGTACTTC.

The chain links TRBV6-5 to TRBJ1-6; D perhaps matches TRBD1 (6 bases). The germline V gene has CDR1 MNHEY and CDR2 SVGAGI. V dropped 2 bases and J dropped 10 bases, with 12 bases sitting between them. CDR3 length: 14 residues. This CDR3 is CASSYPGEHSPLHF. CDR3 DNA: TGTGCCAGCAGTTACCCAGGGGAGCACTCACCCCTCCACTTT.

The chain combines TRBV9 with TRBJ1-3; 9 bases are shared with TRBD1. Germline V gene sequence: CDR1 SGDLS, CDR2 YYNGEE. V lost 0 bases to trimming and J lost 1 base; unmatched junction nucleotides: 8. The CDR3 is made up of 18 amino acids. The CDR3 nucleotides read TGTGCCAGCAGCGTAGGGGGACAGGGTCCTGGTTCTGGAAACACCATATATTTT. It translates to CASSVGGQGPGSGNTIYF.

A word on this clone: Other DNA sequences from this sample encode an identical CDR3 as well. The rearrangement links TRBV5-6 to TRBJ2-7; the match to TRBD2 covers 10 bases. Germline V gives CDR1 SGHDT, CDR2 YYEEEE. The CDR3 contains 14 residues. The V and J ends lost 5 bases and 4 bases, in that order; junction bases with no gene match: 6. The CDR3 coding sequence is TGTGCCAGCAGTTTAAGCGGGGGGGCATACGAGCAGTACTTC. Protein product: CASSLSGGAYEQYF.

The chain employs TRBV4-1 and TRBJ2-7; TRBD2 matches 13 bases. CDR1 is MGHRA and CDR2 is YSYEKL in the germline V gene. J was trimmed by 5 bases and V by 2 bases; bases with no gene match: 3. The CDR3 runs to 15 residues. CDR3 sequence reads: CASSQPGTSGNEQYF. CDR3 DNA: TGCGCCAGCAGCCAACCCGGGACTAGCGGGAACGAGCAGTACTTC.

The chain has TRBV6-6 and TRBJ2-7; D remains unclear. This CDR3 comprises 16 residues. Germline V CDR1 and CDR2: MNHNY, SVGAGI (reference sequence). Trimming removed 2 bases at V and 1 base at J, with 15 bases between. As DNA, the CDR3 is TGTGCCAGCAGTTACCCCCTTTCCGAGGTGTCCTACGAGCAGTACTTC. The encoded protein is CASSYPLSEVSYEQYF.

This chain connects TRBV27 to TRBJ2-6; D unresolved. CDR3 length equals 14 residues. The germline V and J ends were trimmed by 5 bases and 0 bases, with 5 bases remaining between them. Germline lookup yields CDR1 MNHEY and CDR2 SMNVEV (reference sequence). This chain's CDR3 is CASSPISGANVLTF. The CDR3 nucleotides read TGTGCCAGCAGTCCCATCTCTGGGGCCAACGTCCTGACTTTC.